The entry that follows covers one TCR beta chain sequence. Its antigen specificity is not known. Base qualities are missing; no much larger clone stands one base away. Whole blood was collected in K2EDTA tubes by collaborating institutions according to the institutions' own protocols. For TCRbeta analysis, collaborators shipped samples in one of three forms: frozen whole blood, isolated PBMCs, or DNA extracted from either of those sample types. TCRbeta CDR3 regions were amplified from genomic DNA using the immunoSEQ Assay, a bias-controlled multiplex PCR. Per the original workflow: Within the assay, amplification of reference gene primers was used to estimate how many nucleated cells each sample contained. To quantify the absolute abundance of each unique TCRbeta CDR3 rearrangement, sequence reads were collapsed and filtered. For each sample, productive Simpson clonality was calculated as the square root of Simpson's diversity index over productive rearrangements. TCRdb took this table from immuneACCESS and kept in-frame rearrangements with V and J called. Such tables lack part of the clones; where checked against another copy, unresolved V genes explain under half of the gap, and the rest is unexplained. The DNA was the basis for D and trimming; V, J and clone size are from that table. Present in this sample are 110,000 to 150,000 clones, roughly 84% of which were seen just once. The top ten constitute 8% of the sample.

These data are taken from a study of blood T cell repertoires in COVID-19 (dated by TCRdb to 2018 to 2021). In terms of the full investigation: Collaborator samples came from the United States, Italy and Spain and covered acute and convalescent phases of COVID-19. The prospective study material was composed of cDNA or gDNA derived from T cells, B-cell-depleted T cells, or PBMCs. The dataset comprised deeply sampled blood TCRbeta repertoires from subjects exposed to, actively infected with, or recovered from COVID-19. A freely available public database, intended as a resource for researchers studying the immune response to SARS-CoV-2, is where the repertoires were released. The samples were drawn from two sources: the first 160 participants of the ongoing ImmuneRACE study, and 1,000 to 1,500 subjects contributed by 6 global collaborators. The sample metadata nearly always contained a de-identified subject ID, COVID-19 status, age in years and sex. Where available, HLA class I and class II types were taken from metadata supplied by the sample provider and were not determined by assay-based typing.

Results the study describes overall, beyond this receptor: How much clinical and demographic metadata was included differed by source and by participant, and the metadata was provided uncurated.

CDR1 and CDR2, looked up from the germline V gene, are LGHNA and YNFKEQ. The CDR3, from cysteine to phenylalanine, totals 14 residues. The only DNA kept is the CDR3, 42 bases in frame from the first base. Trimmed from V: 4 bases; trimmed from J: 6 bases; junction bases lacking a gene match: 6. Recombination connected TRBV4-2 to TRBJ1-5, with 7 bases aligning to TRBD1. Sequencing was performed on peripheral blood. This clonotype was obtained from a human donor in a cohort sampled during active COVID-19. The CDR3 protein: CASSPKQGSQPQHF. Read as DNA, the sequence is TGTGCCAGCAGCCCGAAACAGGGGAGTCAGCCCCAGCATTTT.